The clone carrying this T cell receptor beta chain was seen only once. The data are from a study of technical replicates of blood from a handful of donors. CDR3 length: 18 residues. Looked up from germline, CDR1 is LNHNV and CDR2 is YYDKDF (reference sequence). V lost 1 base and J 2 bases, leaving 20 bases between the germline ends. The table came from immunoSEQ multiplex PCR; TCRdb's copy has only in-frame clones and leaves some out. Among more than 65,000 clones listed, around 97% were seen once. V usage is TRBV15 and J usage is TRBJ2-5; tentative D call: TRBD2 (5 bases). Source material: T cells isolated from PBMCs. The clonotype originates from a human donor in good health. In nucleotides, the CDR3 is TGTGCCACCAGCAGAGCGGGATATGAGGCTAAGTATCAAGAGACCCAGTACTTC. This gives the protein CATSRAGYEAKYQETQYF.